This T cell receptor beta chain comes out of a study of blood T cells in healthy people across ages. It was with a sample-barcoded 5' primer and a J-beta primer mix that a second PCR of roughly 7 to 12 cycles was run. A template-switch adaptor that had 12 random nucleotides put a tag on each cDNA molecule. There were at least 3 million CDR3-containing paired-end reads obtained from each sample. TCRdb recomputed calls from the 5' RACE reads with MiXCR, one row per CDR3 protein. The table shows about 760,000 distinct CDR3 sequences, with approximately 25% occurring only once. Germline CDR1 reads SQVTM; CDR2 reads ANQGSEA. V was pared by 6 bases and J by 4 bases, with 6 bases of the junction left unmatched. There are 13 residues in the CDR3. A few counts support this clonotype. The same sample was also used in a study of T cells of mothers and their children.

The source material was blood. The chain couples TRBV29-1 to TRBJ2-7; 10 nucleotides agree with TRBD1. This sequence originates from a boy between 10 and 17 years old in good health. CDR3 DNA: TGCAGCGTAATCGGGACAGGGGAGTACGAGCAGTACTTC. Translation: CSVIGTGEYEQYF.